One TCR beta chain is described in this entry. In this sample, this clone turned up a few times. Its recognized antigen is unknown. One base away there is no much larger clone; base qualities are not given. These data belong to a study of blood T cell repertoires in COVID-19 (TCRdb year 2020). In terms of the full investigation: The collaborator samples originated in the United States, Italy and Spain and spanned the acute and convalescent phases of COVID-19. The material from the prospective study consisted of cDNA or gDNA derived from T cells, B-cell-depleted T cells, or PBMCs. Subjects who had been exposed to COVID-19, were actively infected with it, or had recovered from it provided the deeply sampled blood TCRbeta repertoires that made up the dataset. A freely available public database, intended as a resource for researchers studying the immune response to SARS-CoV-2, is where the repertoires were released. The samples were drawn from two sources: the first 160 participants of the ongoing ImmuneRACE study, and 950 to 1,500 subjects contributed by 6 global collaborators. A de-identified subject ID, COVID-19 status, age in years and sex were almost always included in the sample metadata. Where available, HLA class I and class II types were obtained from metadata supplied by the sample provider rather than from assay-based typing. General findings and caveats noted by the study authors: How much clinical and demographic metadata was included differed by source and by participant, and the metadata was provided uncurated.

V is pared back by 4 bases and J by 2 bases, with 3 bases lying between the germline termini. CDR1 is given as KGHDR and CDR2 as SFDVKD, both from the germline V gene. Reading from cysteine to phenylalanine, the CDR3 counts 12 amino acids. The read is trimmed to its CDR3 DNA, 36 bases read in frame from base 1. A second Seattle source provided samples from volunteer blood donors who had recovered from COVID-19. The collaborating institutions used their own protocols to collect whole blood in K2EDTA tubes. For TCRbeta analysis, collaborator samples were shipped as frozen whole blood, as isolated PBMCs, or as DNA extracted from either sample type. TCRbeta CDR3 regions were amplified from genomic DNA by means of the immunoSEQ Assay, a bias-controlled multiplex PCR. Per the original workflow: Nucleated cell counts per sample were estimated from amplification of reference gene primers within the assay. To quantify the absolute abundance of each unique TCRbeta CDR3 rearrangement, sequence reads were collapsed and filtered. For each sample, productive Simpson clonality was calculated by taking the square root of Simpson's diversity index across productive rearrangements. TCRdb provides this immuneACCESS table in a form limited to in-frame rearrangements. Some clones are lacking; in checked studies, under half of them reflect an unresolved V gene, and why the rest are absent is not known. V and J calls and clone size come straight from that table; D and trimming were deduced from the DNA. A total of 250,000 or so clones appear in this sample, 80% to 85% of them only once. Of the sample, about 1.6% is held by the ten largest clones.

The sequence came from a woman in her forties who had recovered from COVID-19. The sample taken for sequencing was peripheral blood. This chain is built from TRBV24-1 and TRBJ2-3; no D gene call is confident. The CDR3 amino acid sequence is: CATSDYTDTQYF. The nucleotide sequence is TGTGCCACCAGTGACTACACAGATACGCAGTATTTT.